The entry that follows covers one T cell receptor beta chain sequence. This entry belongs to a study of blood T cell repertoires in COVID-19. Study-wide context: COVID-19 samples collected from the United States, Italy and Spain covered acute and convalescent phases.

The CDR3 contains 14 residues. Per the germline V gene, CDR1 is SNHLY and CDR2 is FYNNEI. Trimming cost V 5 bases and J 6 bases; bases outside gene matches: 5. Assignment of participants to cohorts was predicated upon participant-reported clinical history. Two negative PCRs, clearance, or symptom resolution were required of recovered Cohort 3 donors. Methods used by the authors: Reference gene primer amplification gave estimated nucleated cell counts. Sequencing was performed with immunoSEQ multiplex PCR; in TCRdb, only in-frame clones are kept and a portion is missing. V and J calls and clone size are given by that table; D and trimming were obtained from the DNA. The data show some 200,000 clones, roughly 90% seen once.

This chain links TRBV2 with TRBJ1-5, with TRBD1 matching 9 bases. This sequence originates from a woman between 25 and 40 years old who had recovered from COVID-19. Sequenced input: PBMCs or T cells enriched from blood (not recorded which). CDR3 DNA sequence: TGTGCCAGCAGTATCACAGGGGGCGGTCAGCCCCAGCATTTT. Protein: CASSITGGGQPQHF.